The entry below gives a single T cell receptor (beta chain) sequence along with its context. The target antigen is unknown. This sample was included in a study of shared clonotypes between healthy human individuals. Broader study findings: There were few donors, and this limited the genetic and exposure-history diversity represented. Larger richness was generally estimated for naive than memory subsets. In a few donors, about 5% of naive CD4 clonotypes appeared in common.

This CDR3 comprises 17 residues. Germline CDR1 SGHAT, CDR2 FQNNGV. V dropped 1 base and J dropped 1 base, with 16 bases sitting between them. The repertoire was sequenced with immunoSEQ multiplex PCR; TCRdb's copy has only in-frame clones and lacks some. This sample carries about 640,000 clones, 60% to 80% of them seen once, and the ten largest clones take around 1.8%. The rearrangement uses TRBV11-2 and TRBJ1-1; D uncertain. The TCR originated in a woman in her thirties in good health. Sequencing input: memory CD4+ T cells sorted from blood. Stated subset: CD45RA-negative fraction. Written as DNA, the CDR3 is TGTGCCAGCAGCTTAGGAGCTAGGAAGGGCACGAACACTGAAGCTTTCTTT. This codes for CASSLGARKGTNTEAFF. The whole variable domain, remainder taken from reference TRBV11-2 and TRBJ1-1, is EAGVAQSPRYKIIEKRQSVAFWCNPISGHATLYWYQQILGQGPKLLIQFQNNGVVDDSQLPKDRFSAERLKGVDSTLKIQPAKLEDSAVYLCASSLGARKGTNTEAFFGQGTRLTVV.